Each of the 23 T cell receptor beta chains below was sequenced from the same sample in a study of monozygotic twins with inflammatory bowel disease. TCRdb re-called the 5' RACE reads; one entry per CDR3 protein, DNA not given. Its clone listing holds 200,000 to 250,000 distinct CDR3 sequences. Sequencing input: blood. The receptors were gathered from a human donor with ulcerative colitis or Crohn's disease, or a healthy co-twin of an affected twin (not recorded which).

The chain's CDR3 is CSAPKGAGGNYGYTF. This chain connects TRBV20-1 to TRBJ1-2; TCRdb indicates TRBD1, and absent DNA this call remains unverified. The CDR3 is made up of 15 amino acids. Germline lookup yields CDR1 DFQATT and CDR2 SNEGSKA (reference sequence).

The V call is TRBV5-1, the J call TRBJ2-7. Germline CDR1 is SGHRS and CDR2 is YFSETQ. The CDR3 is 13 residues long. The CDR3 is CASSYTPSYEQYF.

The chain combines TRBV9 with TRBJ2-1; the TCRdb D gene call, TRBD2, has no DNA to confirm it. CDR3 size: 16 residues. Germline CDR1 reads SGDLS; CDR2 reads YYNGEE. The CDR3 sequence is CASSAPRGGLPNEQFF.

The rearrangement links TRBV4-1 to TRBJ1-5; checking the TCRdb D call of TRBD1 is not possible without DNA. Looked up from germline, CDR1 is MGHRA and CDR2 is YSYEKL. CDR3 size: 16 residues. This chain's CDR3 is CASSQGAGVSNQPQHF.

This rearrangement joins TRBV28 to TRBJ2-4; TCRdb picks TRBD1, but there is no DNA to check that call. Germline CDR1 and CDR2: MDHEN and SYDVKM. CDR3 length equals 11 residues. The CDR3 loop is CAGVLGPIQYF.

The chain is built from TRBV19 and TRBJ2-2; checking the TCRdb D call of TRBD1 is not possible without DNA. Germline V lookup: CDR1 LNHDA, CDR2 SQIVND (reference sequence). The CDR3 covers 15 residues. CDR3 region: CASKGRGDGTGELFF.

The CDR3 here is CAIRPEGLETQYF. V gene TRBV10-3 combines with J gene TRBJ2-5; no DNA is available, so the TRBD2 call from TCRdb remains unchecked. The CDR3 covers 13 residues. In germline, CDR1 is ENHRY, CDR2 SYGVKD.

The CDR3 protein is CASSQEAHSQETQYF. The V gene is TRBV3-1, the J gene TRBJ2-5. The germline CDR1 and CDR2 sequences are LGHDT and YNNKEL (reference sequence). The CDR3 is made up of 15 amino acids.

The chain is built from TRBV6-2 or TRBV6-3 and TRBJ2-1; without DNA, the TCRdb call of TRBD2 cannot be checked. Germline V lookup: CDR1 MNHEY, CDR2 SVGEGT. This CDR3 is built from 16 residues. Here the CDR3 reads CASSLFPGLGINEQFF.

The CDR3 sequence: CSASEEAKTEAFF. The chain carries TRBV20-1 and TRBJ1-1. This CDR3 comprises 13 residues. Germline V lookup: CDR1 DFQATT, CDR2 SNEGSKA (reference sequence).

The V and J genes are TRBV12-3 or TRBV12-4 and TRBJ2-5. This CDR3 spans 13 amino acids. CDR3 region: CASRGRYQETQYF.

This chain links TRBV7-2 with TRBJ1-2. The CDR3 spans 12 residues. Germline loops: CDR1 SGHTA, CDR2 FQGNSA. CDR3 sequence: CASSPSNYGYTF.

The chain links TRBV20-1 to TRBJ1-1. CDR1 and CDR2 from the germline V gene are DFQATT and SNEGSKA (reference sequence). CDR3 length equals 13 residues. This CDR3 reads CSARDRHNTEAFF.

V usage is TRBV11-2 and J usage is TRBJ1-1. The CDR3 extends over 12 amino acids. Per germline, CDR1 SGHAT and CDR2 FQNNGV. The CDR3 reads CASSYLAGEAFF.

This rearrangement joins TRBV4-1 to TRBJ1-2. The CDR3 runs 15 residues. Per germline, CDR1 MGHRA and CDR2 YSYEKL. The CDR3 region is CASSQGPRADYGYTF.

The rearrangement joins TRBV5-5 to TRBJ2-7; TCRdb's D call of TRBD1 is untestable without DNA. CDR3 size: 15 residues. The V gene's germline CDR1 is SGHKS and CDR2 YYEKEE (reference sequence). Here the CDR3 reads CASSPAPGGRDEQYF.

J is TRBJ2-1 and V is TRBV28; TCRdb's assignment of TRBD2 cannot be checked, as there is no DNA. Germline loops: CDR1 MDHEN, CDR2 SYDVKM. The CDR3 length is 14 residues. The CDR3 here is CASNQGPPVVEQFF.

J is TRBJ2-5 and V is TRBV7-9; TCRdb lists TRBD1, though no DNA is available to test this call. Germline CDR1 SEHNR, CDR2 FQNEAQ (reference sequence). The CDR3 length is 15 residues. CDR3 loop: CASSFIFDLDTTQYF.

The rearrangement uses TRBV7-8 and TRBJ2-3; without DNA, the TCRdb call of TRBD1 cannot be checked. The CDR3 runs to 15 residues. Germline CDR1 reads SGHVS; CDR2 reads FQNEAQ. The chain's CDR3 is CASSFGQWFTDTQYF.

The CDR3 reads CASSLDWKETQYF. The V gene is TRBV7-2, the J gene TRBJ2-5. Germline V gene data show CDR1 as SGHTA and CDR2 as FQGNSA. CDR3 length: 13 residues.

V and J are TRBV29-1 and TRBJ1-4; TCRdb selects TRBD1, and the lack of DNA leaves this call unchecked. Germline loops: CDR1 SQVTM, CDR2 ANQGSEA. The CDR3 length is 14 residues. The CDR3 loop is CSVEYAGGNEKLFF.

This chain connects TRBV10-3 to TRBJ2-3; lacking DNA, the TRBD2 call made by TCRdb goes unchecked. This CDR3 is built from 16 residues. Looked up from germline, CDR1 is ENHRY and CDR2 is SYGVKD. The CDR3 loop is CAINPGPVPSTDTQYF.

The chain uses TRBV20-1 and TRBJ2-2. Germline V gene sequence: CDR1 DFQATT, CDR2 SNEGSKA (reference sequence). There are 13 residues in the CDR3. This CDR3 is CSARDSLTGELFF.